These 7 T cell receptor beta chains were sequenced from one sample in a study of beta chain features in type 1 diabetes (dated by TCRdb to 2017 to 2018). Receptor amplification or capture employed the immunoSEQ multiplex PCR assay. The High Capacity cDNA Reverse Transcription Kit was used to reverse transcribe all of the isolated RNA, meaning that expressed TCRB transcripts were what got sequenced. In its TCRdb copy, this immuneACCESS table keeps in-frame sequences only and misses some clones. Where compared with another copy, unresolved V genes explain less than half of these, and the others have no known cause. This sample holds tens of thousands of clones; over 50% were observed only once. Jointly, the top ten make up around 2.1% of the sample. What was sequenced was Tregs from blood. Taken with the paper, the label for cell subset or site translates to: regulatory CD4+ T cells. The receptors here all came from a woman aged 18-29 years in good health.

This chain links TRBV10-3 with TRBJ2-3; 9 bases line up with TRBD2. Per germline, CDR1 ENHRY and CDR2 SYGVKD. The CDR3 extends over 14 amino acids. Germline trimming cut 6 bases from V and 4 bases from J; bases unmatched to any gene: 5. The CDR3 loop reads CAIRAGGLADTQYF. DNA of the CDR3: TGTGCCATCAGGGCGGGAGGGCTGGCAGATACGCAGTATTTT.

This clone was detected only once. The chain has TRBV2 and TRBJ2-2, with unresolved D. CDR3 length: 15 residues. The V gene's germline CDR1 is SNHLY and CDR2 FYNNEI. Trimming took off 5 bases at V and 0 bases at J, with 10 bases between the two ends. For the CDR3, the DNA is TGTGCCAGCAGTTCCAGTATTTCGAACACCGGGGAGCTGTTTTTT. Encoded protein: CASSSSISNTGELFF.

This chain uses TRBV5-5 with TRBJ2-3, with D possibly matching TRBD2 (7 bases). Trimming removed 0 bases from V and 5 bases from J, with 10 bases in between. Germline values: CDR1 SGHKS, CDR2 YYEKEE (reference sequence). This CDR3 contains 14 residues. The CDR3 sequence is CASSLGGGQDTQYF. The CDR3 nucleotides are TGTGCCAGCAGCTTGGGGGGGGGCCAAGATACGCAGTATTTT.

This clone rates as medium-sized. The chain carries TRBV7-9 and TRBJ1-5, with D maybe TRBD1 (6 bases). Deletions cut 5 bases from V and 7 bases from J, with 15 bases between. Germline lookup yields CDR1 SEHNR and CDR2 FQNEAQ (reference sequence). The length of the CDR3 is 14 residues. The CDR3 is CASSPAGGHQPQHF. The CDR3 DNA sequence: TGTGCCAGCAGCCCCGCCGGGGGGCACCAGCCCCAGCATTTT.

The V gene is TRBV28, the J gene TRBJ1-2; D is uncertain. The CDR3 has 14 residues. Trimming took 6 bases from V and 4 from J, leaving 15 bases between them. Germline CDR1 MDHEN, CDR2 SYDVKM. The CDR3 DNA is TGTGCCAGCAGCCCGCCGGCGGCGAGCTATGGCTACACCTTC. Translation gives CASSPPAASYGYTF.

This sequence joins TRBV10-3 and TRBJ2-3, with TRBD2 identical over 10 bases. From germline, CDR1 is ENHRY and CDR2 SYGVKD. Trimming removed 5 bases from V and 2 bases from J; junction bases left unmatched: 4. The CDR3 sequence is 15 residues long. The CDR3 DNA is TGTGCCATCAGTCGACTAGCGGGCCTCACAGATACGCAGTATTTT. Its protein is CAISRLAGLTDTQYF.

The V gene is TRBV18, the J gene TRBJ2-1; possible D gene TRBD1, 6 bases. The CDR3 contains 16 residues. V shed 3 bases and J shed 0 bases, with 12 bases lying between them. Looked up from germline, CDR1 is KGHSH and CDR2 is LQKENI. The CDR3 here is CASSPQDRLSYNEQFF. The CDR3 nucleotides read TGTGCCAGCTCACCCCAGGACAGACTCTCCTACAATGAGCAGTTCTTC.